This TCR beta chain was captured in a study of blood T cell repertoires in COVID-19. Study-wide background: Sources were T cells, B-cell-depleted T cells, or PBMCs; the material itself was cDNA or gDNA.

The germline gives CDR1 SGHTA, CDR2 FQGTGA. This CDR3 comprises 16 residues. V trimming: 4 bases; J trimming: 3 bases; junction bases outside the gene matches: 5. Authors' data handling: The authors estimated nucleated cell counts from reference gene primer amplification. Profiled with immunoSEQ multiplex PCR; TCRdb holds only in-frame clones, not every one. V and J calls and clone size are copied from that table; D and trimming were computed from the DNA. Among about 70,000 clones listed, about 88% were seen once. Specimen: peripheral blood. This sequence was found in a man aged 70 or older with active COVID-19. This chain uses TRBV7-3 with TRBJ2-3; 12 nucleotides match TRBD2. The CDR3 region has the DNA TGTGCCAGCAGCTCCCTAGCGGGAGGGGGGACAGATACGCAGTATTTT. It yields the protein CASSSLAGGGTDTQYF. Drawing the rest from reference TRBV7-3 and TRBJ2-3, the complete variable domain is GAGVSQTPSNKVTEKGKYVELRCDPISGHTALYWYRQSLGQGPEFLIYFQGTGAADDSGLPNDRFFAVRPEGSVSTLKIQRTERGDSAVYLCASSSLAGGGTDTQYFGPGTRLTVL.